These 25 T cell receptor beta chains were sequenced from one sample in a study of shared clonotypes between healthy human individuals. This table comes from immunoSEQ multiplex PCR, and its TCRdb copy is limited to in-frame clones, with some not included. The sample shows around 1.9 million clones, 90% to 95% of them seen only once. Naive CD8 isolation took CD45RO-negative cells positively selected for CCR7 and excluded terminally differentiated effector memory CD45RA+ cells. Sequences were obtained from naive CD8+ T cells from PBMCs. The receptors derive from a man aged 18 to 30 in good health. Some clones in this sample may be carry-over from other donors' samples.

The V and J genes are TRBV19 and TRBJ1-2; the match to TRBD1 covers 8 bases. The CDR3 is made up of 12 amino acids. V was pared by 8 bases and J by 8 bases, with 7 bases of the junction left unmatched. CDR1 and CDR2 (germline): LNHDA, SQIVND (reference sequence). Written as DNA, the CDR3 is TGTGCCAGTCTTGGGGGACAGGAGGGCTACACCTTC. As protein: CASLGGQEGYTF.

The chain carries TRBV7-8 and TRBJ2-2; D not resolved. The V gene lost 5 bases and the J gene lost 6 bases, with 16 bases spanning the gap. Per the germline V gene, CDR1 is SGHVS and CDR2 is FQNEAQ. The CDR3 runs to 15 residues. CDR3 sequence: CASSEQRSRAGELFF. The CDR3 region has the DNA TGTGCCAGCAGCGAGCAGCGCTCAAGGGCCGGGGAGCTGTTTTTT.

This clone has just one count. V gene TRBV27 combines with J gene TRBJ1-5; 7 bases agree with TRBD1. V was pared by 6 bases and J by 2 bases, with 7 bases of the junction left unmatched. The CDR3 spans 15 residues. From germline, CDR1 is MNHEY and CDR2 SMNVEV (reference sequence). CDR3 sequence reads: CASSPGQSGNQPQHF. The CDR3 region has the DNA TGTGCCAGCAGCCCGGGACAGTCTGGCAATCAGCCCCAGCATTTT.

The chain carries TRBV11-2 and TRBJ2-5; D gene ambiguous. V was shortened by 2 bases and J by 5 bases, with 15 bases between the two germline ends. CDR1 SGHAT and CDR2 FQNNGV come from the germline V gene. This CDR3 contains 15 residues. CDR3 sequence (DNA): TGTGCCAGCAGCTTATCGCGGTTGGCTGGCGAGACCCAGTACTTC. It yields the protein CASSLSRLAGETQYF.

Written as DNA, the CDR3 is TGTGCCAGCAGCGTAGATCGGACAGGGGAGGACGAGCAGTACTTC. Translation gives CASSVDRTGEDEQYF. This chain uses TRBV9 with TRBJ2-7, with TRBD1 matching over 9 bases. Germline CDR1 and CDR2: SGDLS and YYNGEE. CDR3 length: 15 residues. V lost 0 bases to trimming and J lost 5 bases; unmatched junction nucleotides: 6. Combining the CDR3 with reference TRBV9 and TRBJ2-7 gives the whole variable domain DSGVTQTPKHLITATGQRVTLRCSPRSGDLSVYWYQQSLDQGLQFLIQYYNGEERAKGNILERFSAQQFPDLHSELNLSSLELGDSALYFCASSVDRTGEDEQYFGPGTRLTVT.

As for this clone: Other DNA sequences within the sample encode an identical CDR3. This chain uses TRBV5-1 with TRBJ2-7; 8 bases map to TRBD2. CDR1 is SGHRS, CDR2 YFSETQ, per germline. The CDR3 contains 13 residues. V was pared by 4 bases and J by 5 bases, with 5 bases of the junction left unmatched. For the CDR3, the DNA is TGCGCCAGCAGCCCGGGACTAGACAACGAGCAGTACTTC. This translates into CASSPGLDNEQYF. The full variable domain, completed using reference TRBV5-1 and TRBJ2-7, is KAGVTQTPRYLIKTRGQQVTLSCSPISGHRSVSWYQQTPGQGLQFLFEYFSETQRNKGNFPGRFSGRQFSNSRSEMNVSTLELGDSALYLCASSPGLDNEQYFGPGTRLTVT.

The V call is TRBV27, the J call TRBJ1-1; maybe TRBD1 (6 bases). Trimming removed 5 bases at V and 2 bases at J, with 15 bases between. This CDR3 is 15 amino acids long. The germline gives CDR1 MNHEY, CDR2 SMNVEV (reference sequence). The CDR3 loop is CASSHSGGLNTEAFF. The CDR3 nucleotides are TGTGCCAGCAGTCACTCCGGGGGGCTTAACACTGAAGCTTTCTTT.

This chain uses TRBV27 with TRBJ2-7; D is unresolved. Looked up from germline, CDR1 is MNHEY and CDR2 is SMNVEV (reference sequence). Deletions cut 6 bases from V and 4 bases from J, with 16 bases between. The CDR3 is 14 amino acids. Here the CDR3 DNA reads TGTGCCAGCAGCCCGCGTAAAGGGTGGTACGAGCAGTACTTC. This codes for CASSPRKGWYEQYF.

Regarding this clone: Other DNA sequences in this specimen translate into the identical CDR3. The chain employs TRBV7-3 and TRBJ2-1, with 9 bases lining up with TRBD2. CDR1 and CDR2 from the germline V gene are SGHTA and FQGTGA. V shed 2 bases and J 7 bases; nucleotides not matched to a gene: 6. The CDR3 extends over 15 amino acids. CDR3 region: CASSLAGGPLNEQFF. The CDR3, as DNA: TGTGCCAGCAGCTTAGCGGGAGGGCCGTTGAATGAGCAGTTCTTC.

The chain carries TRBV30 and TRBJ2-5; the D is unclear. Germline V lookup: CDR1 GTSNPN, CDR2 SVGIG (reference sequence). CDR3 length: 11 residues. The germline V and J ends were trimmed by 7 bases and 2 bases, with 8 bases remaining between them. CDR3 amino acids: CASDGQETQYF. CDR3 nucleotide sequence: TGTGCCTCAGACGGACAAGAGACCCAGTACTTC. The full variable domain, with the rest looked up from reference TRBV30 and TRBJ2-5, is SQTIHQWPATLVQPVGSPLSLECTVEGTSNPNLYWYRQAAGRGLQLLFYSVGIGQISSEVPQNLSASRPQDRQFILSSKKLLLSDSGFYLCASDGQETQYFGPGTRLLVL.

This chain uses TRBV7-8 with TRBJ2-1; D not certain. Trimming stripped 5 bases from V and 5 bases from J, with 10 bases between. Per the germline V gene, CDR1 is SGHVS and CDR2 is FQNEAQ. This CDR3 is 13 amino acids long. This CDR3 reads CASSTDGNNEQFF. CDR3 sequence (DNA): TGTGCCAGCAGCACGGACGGAAACAATGAGCAGTTCTTC.

The CDR3 DNA is TGTGCCAGCAGCTCTCAGCCATGGGGGAGGGGCGAGCAGTACTTC. Its translation is CASSSQPWGRGEQYF. The chain combines TRBV7-9 with TRBJ2-7, with 7 bases fitting TRBD2. CDR1 is SEHNR, CDR2 FQNEAQ, per germline (reference sequence). With 4 bases clipped from V and 6 bases from J, the junction kept 12 bases outside the gene matches. The CDR3 runs 15 residues.

As regards this clone: Other DNA sequences in this sample translate to the same CDR3. V gene TRBV28 combines with J gene TRBJ1-5; D gene uncertain. Trimming cost V 5 bases and J 0 bases, with 11 bases left between them. Germline V gene lookup returns CDR1 MDHEN and CDR2 SYDVKM. The CDR3 covers 15 residues. The CDR3 is CASSPDRGSNQPQHF. As DNA, the CDR3 is TGTGCCAGCAGTCCGGATCGGGGTAGCAATCAGCCCCAGCATTTT.

The chain's CDR3 is CASSEGAQGTGELFF. CDR3 coding DNA: TGTGCCAGCAGTGAGGGGGCCCAGGGGACCGGGGAGCTGTTTTTT. The chain couples TRBV2 to TRBJ2-2; D perhaps matches TRBD1 (6 bases). CDR3 length: 15 residues. Trimming pared 3 bases from V and 5 bases from J, leaving 13 bases between. Germline loops: CDR1 SNHLY, CDR2 FYNNEI.

In nucleotides, the CDR3 is TGTGCCAGTCGTAGCGGGAGTCAAAGCTCCTACAATGAGCAGTTCTTC. It translates to CASRSGSQSSYNEQFF. The chain carries TRBV19 and TRBJ2-1; 9 bases match TRBD2. The CDR3 has 16 amino acids. Germline CDR1 and CDR2: LNHDA and SQIVND (reference sequence). V gave up 8 bases and J gave up 0 bases; unmatched junction bases: 8.

The DNA for the CDR3 is TGTGCCTGGAGTGTGGGGGAGGGCCGCAATGAGCAGTTCTTC. Translated, it gives CAWSVGEGRNEQFF. This chain joins TRBV30 and TRBJ2-1; 7 bases are shared with TRBD2. This CDR3 comprises 14 residues. Germline V CDR1 and CDR2: GTSNPN, SVGIG (reference sequence). With V trimmed by 0 bases and J by 6 bases, 5 bases remained unmatched. Filled out from reference TRBV30 and TRBJ2-1, the complete variable domain reads SQTIHQWPATLVQPVGSPLSLECTVEGTSNPNLYWYRQAAGRGLQLLFYSVGIGQISSEVPQNLSASRPQDRQFILSSKKLLLSDSGFYLCAWSVGEGRNEQFFGPGTRLTVL.

The chain links TRBV6-5 to TRBJ2-3; 8 positions agree with TRBD1. Germline lookup yields CDR1 MNHEY and CDR2 SVGAGI. V shed 8 bases and J 5 bases; nucleotides not matched to a gene: 6. The CDR3 consists of 13 residues. The CDR3 region is CASWTGWEDTQYF. The CDR3 DNA sequence: TGTGCCAGCTGGACAGGGTGGGAAGATACGCAGTATTTT.

With respect to this clone: This CDR3 is also generated by other DNA sequences in the sample. J is TRBJ1-1 and V is TRBV18; D is possibly TRBD1 (5 bases). The CDR3 has 14 amino acids. CDR1 is KGHSH and CDR2 is LQKENI in the germline V gene. Trimming removed 0 bases at V and 0 bases at J, with 5 bases between. For the CDR3, the DNA is TGTGCCAGCTCACCACCGGGGGTGAACACTGAAGCTTTCTTT. Translating it yields CASSPPGVNTEAFF.

The chain recombines TRBV7-8 with TRBJ1-2; 11 bases map to TRBD1. Germline lookup yields CDR1 SGHVS and CDR2 FQNEAQ. The CDR3 runs 15 residues. The ends lost 1 base at V and 8 bases at J; junction bases unmatched: 6. The CDR3 loop reads CASSLGDRGALGYTF. CDR3 nucleotides: TGTGCCAGCAGCTTAGGGGACAGGGGGGCATTGGGCTACACCTTC.

V gene TRBV27 combines with J gene TRBJ1-2; 7 bases align to TRBD1. Trimming cost V 4 bases and J 6 bases; bases outside gene matches: 11. The CDR3 contains 15 residues. Germline V gene sequence: CDR1 MNHEY, CDR2 SMNVEV (reference sequence). The CDR3 protein is CASSSHSEGQHGYTF. The CDR3 DNA follows: TGTGCCAGCAGTTCCCACTCAGAGGGACAGCATGGCTACACCTTC.

Turning to this clone: Additional DNA sequences in this sample encode the identical CDR3. The chain recombines TRBV19 with TRBJ2-7; 7 nucleotides align to TRBD1. Looked up from germline, CDR1 is LNHDA and CDR2 is SQIVND (reference sequence). The CDR3 length is 13 residues. V shed 2 bases and J 4 bases; nucleotides not matched to a gene: 2. For the CDR3, the DNA is TGTGCCAGTAGTATAAACAGGGGATACGAGCAGTACTTC. Protein product: CASSINRGYEQYF.

The rearrangement uses TRBV7-9 and TRBJ2-1, with TRBD2 matching over 9 bases. This CDR3 spans 15 amino acids. J gave up 2 bases and V 5 bases, and 4 bases lay outside the gene matches. Germline CDR1 SEHNR, CDR2 FQNEAQ (reference sequence). CDR3 sequence: CASSLSGRPYNEQFF. CDR3 DNA sequence: TGTGCCAGCAGCCTAAGCGGGAGGCCCTACAATGAGCAGTTCTTC. The variable domain in full, with the rest retrieved from reference TRBV7-9 and TRBJ2-1, is DTGVSQNPRHKITKRGQNVTFRCDPISEHNRLYWYRQTLGQGPEFLTYFQNEAQLEKSRLLSDRFSAERPKGSFSTLEIQRTEQGDSAMYLCASSLSGRPYNEQFFGPGTRLTVL.

The rearrangement uses TRBV6-1 and TRBJ1-4; D might be TRBD1 (5 bases). This CDR3 comprises 17 residues. V shed 2 bases and J shed 7 bases, with 20 bases lying between them. Germline CDR1 and CDR2: MNHNS and SASEGT. The CDR3 reads CASSESIGATRGEKLFF. CDR3 bases: TGTGCCAGCAGTGAATCCATAGGGGCGACGCGGGGTGAAAAACTGTTTTTT.

V and J are TRBV19 and TRBJ1-1; 12 bases map to TRBD1. The CDR3 is 15 amino acids. Trimming at V came to 9 bases and at J to 4 bases, leaving 9 bases not matched to a gene. The V gene's germline CDR1 is LNHDA and CDR2 SQIVND (reference sequence). CDR3 protein: CASAPGTGGGTEAFF. CDR3 sequence (DNA): TGTGCCAGCGCACCCGGGACAGGGGGCGGCACTGAAGCTTTCTTT.

This chain connects TRBV5-1 to TRBJ2-1, with D perhaps matching TRBD1 (5 bases). This CDR3 has 15 residues. From germline, CDR1 is SGHRS and CDR2 YFSETQ. V dropped 1 base and J dropped 9 bases, with 17 bases sitting between them. CDR3 in DNA: TGCGCCAGCAGCTTGAAGGCAGGGTTTTTTAGTGAGCAGTTCTTC. This translates into CASSLKAGFFSEQFF.